This T cell receptor (beta chain) was profiled in a study of blood T cell repertoires in COVID-19. V gave up 1 base and J gave up 3 bases, with 7 bases separating them. This CDR3 contains 13 residues. Germline V gene data show CDR1 as SEHNR and CDR2 as FQNEAQ (reference sequence). Original analysis: Estimation of nucleated cell counts was performed using reference gene primer amplification. The table came from immunoSEQ multiplex PCR; TCRdb's copy has only in-frame clones and leaves some out. V and J calls and clone size are those listed in that table; D and trimming were worked out from the DNA. Of 250,000 to 350,000 clones in the sample, around 87% were seen once. This clone was recorded a few times.

This chain uses TRBV7-9 with TRBJ2-7, with D perhaps matching TRBD2 (6 bases). This clonotype was obtained from a woman in her forties or fifties who had recovered from COVID-19. The material sequenced was peripheral blood. This CDR3 is CASSLDGGYEQYF. CDR3 sequence (DNA): TGTGCCAGCAGCTTAGACGGGGGCTACGAGCAGTACTTC. Full variable domain (remainder filled in from reference TRBV7-9 and TRBJ2-7): DTGVSQNPRHKITKRGQNVTFRCDPISEHNRLYWYRQTLGQGPEFLTYFQNEAQLEKSRLLSDRFSAERPKGSFSTLEIQRTEQGDSAMYLCASSLDGGYEQYFGPGTRLTVT.